This entry lists 22 T cell receptor beta chains sequenced from one sample in a study of T cell responses to AZD1222 COVID-19 vaccine. TCRdb keeps only in-frame clones here, not all; method: immunoSEQ multiplex PCR. The sample carries some 89,000 clones, more than 75% recorded once. The sequencing here drew on peripheral blood, taken on day 0 of MenACWY control vaccination. These receptors came from an adult in good health.

V is TRBV2 and J is TRBJ2-2, with D perhaps TRBD1 (7 bases). Trimming left V 4 bases short and J 6 bases short, with 15 bases between. CDR3 length: 15 amino acids. In germline, CDR1 is SNHLY, CDR2 FYNNEI. DNA of the CDR3: TGTGCCAGCAGTGGACAGGGTGGAGGGGCCGGGGAGCTGTTTTTT. Translating gives CASSGQGGGAGELFF.

The chain combines TRBV28 with TRBJ1-2; a weak D match, TRBD1 (5 bases). Germline loops: CDR1 MDHEN, CDR2 SYDVKM. V was trimmed by 3 bases and J by 4 bases, leaving 15 bases between them. The CDR3 length is 15 residues. CDR3 protein: CASSLSTDYLYGYTF. In nucleotides, the CDR3 is TGTGCCAGCAGTTTGTCGACAGACTACCTCTATGGCTACACCTTC.

This chain joins TRBV28 and TRBJ1-1, with unresolved D. V lost 2 bases to trimming and J lost 6 bases, with 13 bases between them. The germline V gene has CDR1 MDHEN and CDR2 SYDVKM. The CDR3 runs 14 residues. The CDR3 here is CASSLLIGGAEAFF. The CDR3 DNA follows: TGTGCCAGCAGTTTACTGATTGGTGGGGCTGAAGCTTTCTTT. The full variable domain, in which reference TRBV28 and TRBJ1-1 provide the parts outside the CDR3, is DVKVTQSSRYLVKRTGEKVFLECVQDMDHENMFWYRQDPGLGLRLIYFSYDVKMKEKGDIPEGYSVSREKKERFSLILESASTNQTSMYLCASSLLIGGAEAFFGQGTRLTVV.

The V gene is TRBV14, the J gene TRBJ2-3, with 11 bases lining up with TRBD2. The CDR3 extends over 14 amino acids. CDR1 SGHDN and CDR2 FVKESK come from the germline V gene. The J segment lost 7 bases and the V segment lost 3 bases, leaving 3 bases of the junction unmatched. CDR3 DNA sequence: TGTGCCAGCAGCCAGTCTAGCGGGAGGAATACGCAGTATTTT. It specifies CASSQSSGRNTQYF. Drawing the rest from reference TRBV14 and TRBJ2-3, the complete variable domain is EAGVTQFPSHSVIEKGQTVTLRCDPISGHDNLYWYRRVMGKEIKFLLHFVKESKQDESGMPNNRFLAERTGGTYSTLKVQPAELEDSGVYFCASSQSSGRNTQYFGPGTRLTVL.

The chain links TRBV27 to TRBJ1-1; D remains unclear. This CDR3 spans 16 amino acids. Germline CDR1 and CDR2: MNHEY and SMNVEV (reference sequence). V lost 1 base and J 5 bases, leaving 17 bases between the germline ends. The CDR3 sequence is CASSLLGGRETTEAFF. CDR3 coding DNA: TGTGCCAGCAGTTTATTAGGTGGAAGAGAGACAACTGAAGCTTTCTTT.

This sequence joins TRBV9 and TRBJ2-1, with 8 positions matching TRBD2. V lost 0 bases and J lost 3; bases outside the gene matches: 8. The CDR3 consists of 17 residues. Germline V gene sequence: CDR1 SGDLS, CDR2 YYNGEE. The CDR3 bases are TGTGCCAGCAGCGTAGAATTGAATGCGGGAGGCTACAATGAGCAGTTCTTC. This encodes CASSVELNAGGYNEQFF.

This clone was picked up one time. This chain joins TRBV9 and TRBJ1-2; tentatively, D is TRBD1 (5 bases). CDR3 length: 16 amino acids. Germline-derived CDR1 and CDR2 are SGDLS and YYNGEE. Trimming took 7 bases from V and 2 from J, leaving 21 bases between them. The DNA for the CDR3 is TGTGCCAGCTCTAAGAGAGACTACGAGGGGAACTATGGCTACACCTTC. It translates to CASSKRDYEGNYGYTF. Variable domain in full (rest from reference TRBV9 and TRBJ1-2): DSGVTQTPKHLITATGQRVTLRCSPRSGDLSVYWYQQSLDQGLQFLIQYYNGEERAKGNILERFSAQQFPDLHSELNLSSLELGDSALYFCASSKRDYEGNYGYTFGSGTRLTVV.

This CDR3 is CASSFTGQGRQPQHF. The CDR3 DNA is TGTGCCAGCAGTTTTACGGGACAGGGCCGCCAGCCCCAGCATTTT. The rearrangement uses TRBV5-6 and TRBJ1-5; 9 nucleotides agree with TRBD1. Per germline, CDR1 SGHDT and CDR2 YYEEEE. V shed 5 bases, J shed 7 bases, and the junction held 10 bases outside the gene matches. This CDR3 has 15 amino acids.

This clone was recorded once. The rearrangement uses TRBV29-1 and TRBJ1-2; no clear D gene. Trimming removed 0 bases from V and 4 bases from J, with 12 bases in between. The CDR3 sequence is 14 residues long. The germline gives CDR1 SQVTM, CDR2 ANQGSEA. The CDR3 region is CSVEEARSPYGYTF. The CDR3 DNA is TGCAGCGTTGAAGAGGCCAGGAGCCCCTATGGCTACACCTTC.

This chain uses TRBV9 with TRBJ2-7; D is perhaps TRBD1 or TRBD2 (5 bases each). CDR1 and CDR2 (germline): SGDLS, YYNGEE. Trimming pared 0 bases from V and 4 bases from J, leaving 17 bases between. The CDR3 runs to 16 residues. The CDR3 protein is CASSVGLKGSEYEQYF. In nucleotides, the CDR3 is TGTGCCAGCAGCGTAGGTCTAAAGGGGAGCGAATACGAGCAGTACTTC.

The rearrangement joins TRBV11-3 to TRBJ2-5; either TRBD1 or TRBD2 may supply D (5 bases each). The germline V gene encodes CDR1 SGHNT and CDR2 YENEEA. The CDR3 length is 15 residues. V was trimmed by 3 bases and J by 2 bases, leaving 13 bases between them. For the CDR3, the DNA is TGTGCCAGCAGCTTCTCGGGGCGGATACAAGAGACCCAGTACTTC. It codes for CASSFSGRIQETQYF.

This chain's CDR3 is CASSSGVLNTEAFF. The CDR3 region has the DNA TGCGCCAGCAGCTCCGGGGTCTTGAACACTGAAGCTTTCTTT. This rearrangement joins TRBV5-1 to TRBJ1-1, with unresolved D. CDR1 is SGHRS and CDR2 is YFSETQ in the germline V gene. Trimming cost V 3 bases and J 0 bases, with 9 bases left between them. The CDR3 is 14 residues long.

The chain joins TRBV5-1 to TRBJ2-7; D possibly uses TRBD1 or TRBD2 (5 bases each). Trimming shortened V by 4 bases and J by 3 bases, and 14 bases separated the two germline ends. The CDR3 has 14 residues. Germline V CDR1 and CDR2: SGHRS, YFSETQ. The CDR3 bases are TGCGCCAGCAGCCCAAGGGACGGTGTCTACGAGCAGTACTTC. As protein: CASSPRDGVYEQYF.

The table lists this clone with a few counts. The chain is built from TRBV6-5 and TRBJ1-4, with a weak D call TRBD1 (5 bases). The CDR3 runs to 15 residues. Deletions cut 3 bases from V and 8 bases from J, with 16 bases between. CDR1 MNHEY and CDR2 SVGAGI come from the germline V gene. Here the CDR3 reads CASSYGVPGLEKLFF. As DNA, the CDR3 is TGTGCCAGCAGTTATGGCGTCCCAGGGTTGGAAAAACTGTTTTTT.

J is TRBJ1-2 and V is TRBV6-5, with 9 nucleotides matching TRBD1. After removal of 4 bases from V and 4 bases from J, the junction contained 7 bases not matched to a gene. CDR1 and CDR2 (germline): MNHEY, SVGAGI. The CDR3 is made up of 15 amino acids. The CDR3 region is CASSSGDRVAYGYTF. The CDR3 bases are TGTGCCAGCAGTTCAGGGGACAGGGTGGCCTATGGCTACACCTTC.

The V call is TRBV24-1, the J call TRBJ1-4, with D possibly matching TRBD1 (5 bases). V lost 4 bases to trimming and J lost 8 bases, with 16 bases between them. Germline V gene sequence: CDR1 KGHDR, CDR2 SFDVKD. This CDR3 is 15 amino acids long. The CDR3 region has the DNA TGTGCCACCAGTGAATCCGGACTAGGGGTGGAAAAACTGTTTTTT. Residues: CATSESGLGVEKLFF.

This chain connects TRBV1 to TRBJ1-5; the table's D call, TRBD1, was not checked against the DNA. TRBV1 is a recognized pseudogene. This CDR3 region has 19 residues. The CDR3 DNA follows: TGCACCAGCAGCCAAGAGAGGGACAGGGGGGACCATAGCAATCAGCCCCAGCATTTT. Translation: CTSSQERDRGDHSNQPQHF.

A note on this clone: Other DNA sequences in this sample translate to the same CDR3. The chain combines TRBV28 with TRBJ1-2; possible D gene TRBD1, 6 bases. The CDR3 has 12 amino acids. Trimming stripped 2 bases from V and 5 bases from J, with 6 bases between. Per the germline V gene, CDR1 is MDHEN and CDR2 is SYDVKM. Written as DNA, the CDR3 is TGTGCCAGCAGTTTACAGGGGTATGGCTACACCTTC. Protein sequence: CASSLQGYGYTF.

This rearrangement joins TRBV7-2 to TRBJ1-3; D uncertain. This CDR3 contains 16 residues. Germline CDR1 is SGHTA and CDR2 is FQGNSA. The ends were cut back, 1 base at V and 4 bases at J, with 14 bases in the middle. The CDR3 sequence: CASSLEMAATGNTIYF. The CDR3 DNA reads as TGTGCCAGCAGCTTAGAAATGGCCGCAACCGGAAACACCATATATTTT.

CDR3 sequence reads: CASSQRGGYPNEQFF. CDR3 DNA sequence: TGTGCCAGCAGCCAGAGGGGAGGCTACCCCAATGAGCAGTTCTTC. This sequence joins TRBV3-1 (or the pseudogene TRBV3-2) and TRBJ2-1; a weak D match, TRBD2 (6 bases). The V and J ends lost 3 bases and 6 bases respectively, with 15 bases between them. The CDR3 is 15 residues long. The germline gives CDR1 LGHDT, CDR2 YNNKEL (reference sequence).

The chain couples TRBV14 to TRBJ2-2; 9 bases are a match to TRBD2. CDR1 is SGHDN, CDR2 FVKESK, per germline. The CDR3 loop spans 16 amino acids. The junction had 5 bases not matched to a gene; V was cut back by 4 bases and J by 2 bases. CDR3 residues: CASSPRLAVNTGELFF. CDR3 coding DNA: TGTGCCAGCAGCCCACGACTAGCGGTTAACACCGGGGAGCTGTTTTTT.

In this sample, this clone turned up a few times. J is TRBJ2-7 and V is TRBV14, with D maybe TRBD1 (7 bases). Trimming left V 1 base short and J 6 bases short, with 19 bases between. The CDR3 is 16 residues long. Germline CDR1 and CDR2: SGHDN and FVKESK. The CDR3 is CASSQGQGLRRAEQYF. CDR3 DNA: TGTGCCAGCAGCCAAGGACAGGGATTGAGGAGGGCCGAGCAGTACTTC.